Listed below are T cell receptor beta chains from one sample, sequenced in a study of Ad26.COV2.S vaccination and SARS-CoV-2 variants. Method: immunoSEQ multiplex PCR; TCRdb's copy keeps in-frame clones and lacks some. The sample yields about 350,000 clones, about 85% seen once. Sequenced material: peripheral blood, taken in a trial of Ad26.COV2.S vaccine versus placebo. Every receptor here comes from a person between 18 and 65 years old who received the Ad26.COV2.S COVID-19 vaccine or a placebo. Each CDR3 is given with its conserved first and last residue. D genes are given only for firm matches. The size of a clone is reported for some rows only, either as once, few or many, or as a class for expanded clones.

TRBV12-3/TRBV12-4	NA	TRBJ1-2	NA	TGTGCCAGCAGTTTAGCCGGCAACTATGGCTACACCTTC	CASSLAGNYGYTF
TRBV10-3	NA	TRBJ1-6	NA	TGTGCCATCAGTGAGTCGATCCCGGGGTCACCCCTCCACTTT	CAISESIPGSPLHF
TRBV5-1	NA	TRBJ2-1	TRBD1	TGCGCCAGCAGATCCGGGACAGAATCACCGGAGCAGTTCTTC	CASRSGTESPEQFF
TRBV27	NA	TRBJ1-2	NA	TGTGCCAGCAGTTTTTTCTACACCGGACTAAGAGGTGGCTACACCTTC	CASSFFYTGLRGGYTF
TRBV11-2	NA	TRBJ2-5	TRBD2	TGTGCCAGCAGCTCCCCGGACGGGGGGAAAGAGACCCAGTACTTC	CASSSPDGGKETQYF
TRBV5-5	few	TRBJ2-7	NA	TGTGCCAGCAGCTTGATCGGGGTGAAACAGGACGAGCAGTACTTC	CASSLIGVKQDEQYF
TRBV4-1	NA	TRBJ1-4	NA	TGCGCCAGCAGCCAAGGACCTAAGGGGGGGAAGGCTGTTAATGAAAAACTGTTTTTT	CASSQGPKGGKAVNEKLFF
TRBV19	NA	TRBJ2-2	NA	TGTGCCAGTAGCACAGGGAGTGGGCTCCCTACCGGGGAGCTGTTTTTT	CASSTGSGLPTGELFF
TRBV3-1/TRBV3-2	NA	TRBJ1-3	TRBD1	TGTGCCAGCAGCGGACAGGGTGGCTACTCTGGAAACACCATATATTTT	CASSGQGGYSGNTIYF
TRBV25-1	NA	TRBJ2-1	TRBD2	TGTGCCAGCAGCATTGGGCTAGGCGGGAGTAAAAATGAGCAGTTCTTC	CASSIGLGGSKNEQFF
TRBV2	NA	TRBJ1-3	NA	TGTGCCAGCAGTCAGGAATTCGCTGGAAACACCATATATTTT	CASSQEFAGNTIYF
TRBV5-1	NA	TRBJ1-2	NA	TGCGCCAGCAGCGAGAGGGTGGAGGATAACTATGGCTACACCTTC	CASSERVEDNYGYTF
TRBV27	NA	TRBJ1-1	NA	TGTGCCAGCAGGAGCTCGGGCAGGAACACTGAAGCTTTCTTT	CASRSSGRNTEAFF
TRBV19	NA	TRBJ2-5	NA	TGTGCCAGTAGTCATAGACTAGTTGGGCAAGAGACCCAGTACTTC	CASSHRLVGQETQYF
TRBV15	NA	TRBJ2-2	NA	TGTGCCACCAGCAGAGATTTGCGGGACAGACGATGGACCGGGGAGCTGTTTTTT	CATSRDLRDRRWTGELFF
TRBV21-1	NA	TRBJ1-2	NA	TGTGCCAGCAGCAAATCCGGGGGGTACACCTTC	CASSKSGGYTF
TRBV28	few	TRBJ2-1	TRBD2	TGTGCCAGCAGTTACTCTAGCGGGAGGGCCGCGCATGAGCAGTTCTTC	CASSYSSGRAAHEQFF
TRBV3-1/TRBV3-2	NA	TRBJ2-7	TRBD1	TGTGCCAGCAGCCCGAATACAGGGGGCGAACCCTACGAGCAGTACTTC	CASSPNTGGEPYEQYF
TRBV5-4	once	TRBJ1-2	TRBD1	TGTGCCAGCGCGGAGGGGGCGGGAGGCTACACCTTC	CASAEGAGGYTF
TRBV6-4	NA	TRBJ2-1	TRBD2	TGTGCCAGCAGTGAAATTACGGGAGGTGAGCAGTTCTTC	CASSEITGGEQFF
TRBV9	NA	TRBJ2-5	TRBD2	TGTGCCAGCAGCGCCGAAGGGACTAGCTGGGGGACCCAGTACTTC	CASSAEGTSWGTQYF
TRBV12-5	NA	TRBJ1-1	NA	TGTGCTAGTGGTTTTAAAACAGGGCCCGATGTAATGGCTTTCTTT	CASGFKTGPDVMAFF
TRBV2	NA	TRBJ2-3	NA	TGTGCCAGCAGGGCCCTAGGGGGCACAGATACGCAGTATTTT	CASRALGGTDTQYF
TRBV27	few	TRBJ2-7	NA	TGTGCCAGCAGTCCCCGACTCTGGTTCGAGCAGTACTTC	CASSPRLWFEQYF
TRBV15	NA	TRBJ1-2	NA	TGTGCCACCAGGTTTCCCGGGGGTGTCGGGAACGGCTACACCTTC	CATRFPGGVGNGYTF
TRBV13	NA	TRBJ2-1	NA	TGTGCCAGCAGCTTGACACACCTACCCATACAGGAGGAGCAGTTCTTC	CASSLTHLPIQEEQFF
TRBV27	NA	TRBJ1-4	NA	TGTGCCAGCAGCAGACCGGGACTTAATGAAAAACTGTTTTTT	CASSRPGLNEKLFF
TRBV6-2/TRBV6-3	once	TRBJ2-1	NA	TGTGCCAGCAGTTACTTTGGGCTGGGTCTTGAGCAGTTCTTC	CASSYFGLGLEQFF
TRBV7-9	few	TRBJ1-2	NA	TGTGCCAGCAGTTCACCTGGGACTATTGACGGCTACACCTTC	CASSSPGTIDGYTF
TRBV19	few	TRBJ1-1	NA	TGTGCCAGTAGTATAGATTTAGGGACAAGGCCTGAAGCTTTCTTT	CASSIDLGTRPEAFF
TRBV18	NA	TRBJ2-4	TRBD2	TGTGCCAGCTCACCTCCTAGCGGGAGGGCCGGAGAAAACATTCAGTACTTC	CASSPPSGRAGENIQYF
TRBV11-2	NA	TRBJ1-1	NA	TGTGCCAGCAGCTTTACCCATGGAAACACTGAAGCTTTCTTT	CASSFTHGNTEAFF
TRBV19	many	TRBJ2-1	TRBD2	TGTGCCAGTACCCGACTAGCGGGGGGACTATACAATGAGCAGTTCTTC	CASTRLAGGLYNEQFF
TRBV2	NA	TRBJ2-1	NA	TGTGCCACCGAGGAGAGAAATGAGCAGTTCTTC	CATEERNEQFF
TRBV30	NA	TRBJ2-7	NA	TGTGCCTGGAGAGACTTCGACGAGCAGTACTTC	CAWRDFDEQYF
TRBV19	NA	TRBJ2-7	NA	TGTGCCAGTAGTATTTATCCCTACGAGCAGTACTTC	CASSIYPYEQYF
TRBV28	NA	TRBJ1-4	NA	TGTGCCTCCTCCTCTTTCGGCAGGGTGACTGAAAAACTGTTTTTT	CASSSFGRVTEKLFF
TRBV19	NA	TRBJ2-1	NA	TGTGCCAGTAGTATTTTCGGGGGATTCTCCTACAATGAGCAGTTCTTC	CASSIFGGFSYNEQFF
TRBV7-8	NA	TRBJ1-5	TRBD1	TGTGCCAGCAGCTTAGCGGGGGGGGGACAGGGGCGTCAGCCCCAGCATTTT	CASSLAGGGQGRQPQHF
TRBV19	NA	TRBJ2-3	TRBD2	TGTGCCAGTAGTATCACGAGCGGGGGAGGGTCAGATACGCAGTATTTT	CASSITSGGGSDTQYF
TRBV7-9	NA	TRBJ1-2	TRBD1	TGTGCCAGCAGAAGCTTAGGACAGGGGCATGGCTACACCTTC	CASRSLGQGHGYTF
TRBV14	NA	TRBJ1-1	NA	TGTGCCAGCAGCCTTTTGCAGGGGCCCGAAGCTTTCTTT	CASSLLQGPEAFF
TRBV6-5	NA	TRBJ2-1	TRBD1	TGTGCCAGCAGTTACCAGGACAGGGGGCACGGTGAGCAGTTCTTC	CASSYQDRGHGEQFF
TRBV10-2	once	TRBJ2-5	TRBD2	TGCGCCAGCAGGGGAGGGTTACTGAGTTCCCAAGAGACCCAGTACTTC	CASRGGLLSSQETQYF
TRBV27	NA	TRBJ2-7	NA	TGTGCCAGCAGGGCGGATGTTTACGAGCAGTACTTC	CASRADVYEQYF
TRBV5-4	NA	TRBJ1-5	NA	TGTGCCAGCAGCGGGGCGGGGCGAAATCAGCCCCAGCATTTT	CASSGAGRNQPQHF
TRBV15	NA	TRBJ2-5	NA	TGTGCCACCAGCAGAGATGACGGCGGACCGGGGGAGACCCAGTACTTC	CATSRDDGGPGETQYF
TRBV25-1	NA	TRBJ1-1	TRBD1	TGTGCCGTTCCAGGGGGCGCCGGGGCTTTCTTT	CAVPGGAGAFF
TRBV30	NA	TRBJ1-6	NA	TGTGCCTGGAGTGTACGTCCCGGGTCCTATAATTCACCCCTCCACTTT	CAWSVRPGSYNSPLHF
TRBV28	NA	TRBJ2-3	TRBD2	TGTGCCAGCAGCCTCTCGGGACTAGCTACCGCAGATACGCAGTATTTT	CASSLSGLATADTQYF
TRBV27	NA	TRBJ2-5	NA	TGTGCCAGCAGCCCACCCTCGGGTCAGGGAGAGACCCAGTACTTC	CASSPPSGQGETQYF
TRBV12-3/TRBV12-4	NA	TRBJ1-1	NA	TGTGCCAGCAGTTTAATCGGGGGCGTAGAAGCTTTCTTT	CASSLIGGVEAFF
TRBV9	NA	TRBJ2-1	NA	TGTGCCAGCAGCGTAGGAGGGGTGTTAGGGGGATTCTCCTACAATGAGCAGTTCTTC	CASSVGGVLGGFSYNEQFF
TRBV6-2/TRBV6-3	NA	TRBJ1-2	NA	TGTGCCAGCAGTTACTCGAACCCTTATGGCTACACCTTC	CASSYSNPYGYTF
TRBV7-2	NA	TRBJ2-6	NA	TGTGCCAGCAGCTTAGCTTTGTACAAAACTCGCGGGGGCTTAGGAGGGGCCAACGTCCTGACTTTC	CASSLALYKTRGGLGGANVLTF